These 19 T cell receptor beta chains were all obtained from the same sample, sequenced in a study of blood T cell repertoires in COVID-19. Clones were sequenced by immunoSEQ multiplex PCR, and TCRdb holds only the in-frame ones, with some missing. The sample shows over 250,000 clones, more than 75% of them seen only once. The source material was peripheral blood. The receptor source for this set is a woman in her forties or fifties with acute or convalescent COVID-19.

This sequence joins TRBV24-1 and TRBJ2-2, with D unresolved. The germline V gene has CDR1 KGHDR and CDR2 SFDVKD. Deletions cut 6 bases from V and 1 base from J, with 5 bases between. The CDR3 extends over 13 amino acids. CDR3 coding DNA: TGTGCCACCAGTACCGGGAACACCGGGGAGCTGTTTTTT. This translates into CATSTGNTGELFF.

V usage is TRBV28 and J usage is TRBJ2-2; 10 bases map to TRBD2. CDR1 and CDR2 from the germline V gene are MDHEN and SYDVKM. After removal of 2 bases from V and 0 bases from J, the junction contained 3 bases not matched to a gene. This CDR3 comprises 17 residues. CDR3 loop: CASSLIGLAANTGELFF. The CDR3 region has the DNA TGTGCCAGCAGTTTAATAGGACTAGCGGCGAACACCGGGGAGCTGTTTTTT.

V and J are TRBV27 and TRBJ2-7, with D unresolved. Germline V gene lookup returns CDR1 MNHEY and CDR2 SMNVEV (reference sequence). Between the trimmed V and J ends, which lost 2 bases and 4 bases, there was a span of 12 bases. This CDR3 comprises 14 residues. The chain's CDR3 is CASSLVAPPYEQYF. The CDR3 nucleotides read TGTGCCAGCAGTTTAGTAGCCCCGCCTTACGAGCAGTACTTC.

The V call is TRBV2, the J call TRBJ2-7; 9 bases agree with TRBD2. V was clipped by 4 bases and J by 2 bases; unmatched bases: 6. The CDR3 runs 15 residues. CDR1 is SNHLY, CDR2 FYNNEI, per germline. This CDR3 is CASSAGVAGAYEQYF. The CDR3 nucleotides read TGTGCCAGCAGTGCTGGCGTAGCGGGAGCCTACGAGCAGTACTTC.

This chain joins TRBV6-2 or TRBV6-3 and TRBJ2-7, with 9 nucleotides matching TRBD2. Per the germline V gene, CDR1 is MNHEY and CDR2 is SVGEGT. V lost 4 bases, J lost 2 bases, and 12 bases stayed unmatched. This CDR3 is 17 amino acids long. CDR3 coding DNA: TGTGCCAGCAGTTTTCCGATTAGCGGGAGACTCCCCTACGAGCAGTACTTC. Its protein is CASSFPISGRLPYEQYF.

This chain links TRBV24-1 with TRBJ2-3; 9 bases match TRBD2. The germline V gene has CDR1 KGHDR and CDR2 SFDVKD. V lost 3 bases and J lost 1; bases outside the gene matches: 4. The CDR3 extends over 16 amino acids. This chain's CDR3 is CATSDLAGKGTDTQYF. The CDR3 nucleotides are TGTGCCACCAGTGATCTAGCGGGAAAGGGCACAGATACGCAGTATTTT.

This chain uses TRBV3-1 (or the pseudogene TRBV3-2) with TRBJ1-2; 10 nucleotides line up with TRBD1. The CDR3 length is 13 residues. Germline CDR1 is LGHDT and CDR2 is YNNKEL (reference sequence). Trimming removed 4 bases from V and 7 bases from J; junction bases left unmatched: 3. DNA for the CDR3: TGTGCCAGCAGCCTCCGGACAGGGGGTGGCTACACCTTC. This translates into CASSLRTGGGYTF.

This chain connects TRBV30 to TRBJ1-6, with 10 bases identical to TRBD1. Germline CDR1 reads GTSNPN; CDR2 reads SVGIG (reference sequence). The length of the CDR3 is 16 residues. J gave up 0 bases and V 3 bases, and 2 bases lay outside the gene matches. The CDR3 coding sequence is TGTGCCTGGAGGACAGGGGGCGCCTCCTATAATTCACCCCTCCACTTT. Residues: CAWRTGGASYNSPLHF.

The V and J genes are TRBV5-4 and TRBJ1-2; TRBD1 agrees at 9 bases. Trimming at V came to 7 bases and at J to 6 bases, leaving 7 bases not matched to a gene. There are 13 residues in the CDR3. Germline loops: CDR1 SGHNT, CDR2 YYREEE (reference sequence). The CDR3 loop reads CASGGTGTDGYTF. The CDR3 DNA is TGTGCCAGCGGGGGGACAGGGACCGATGGCTACACCTTC.

The CDR3: CATSDLQGYNEQFF. In nucleotides, the CDR3 is TGTGCCACCAGTGATTTACAGGGCTACAATGAGCAGTTCTTC. V gene TRBV24-1 combines with J gene TRBJ2-1, with D perhaps TRBD1 (6 bases). Germline-derived CDR1 and CDR2 are KGHDR and SFDVKD. V lost 1 base, J lost 3 bases, and 6 bases lay in between. This CDR3 contains 14 residues.

V usage is TRBV6-2 or TRBV6-3 and J usage is TRBJ1-2; D is unclear. The CDR3 loop spans 11 amino acids. Germline loops: CDR1 MNHEY, CDR2 SVGEGT. The ends were cut back, 5 bases at V and 5 bases at J, with 6 bases in the middle. The CDR3 DNA follows: TGTGCCAGCAGTATCAGTTATGGCTACACCTTC. Amino acid sequence: CASSISYGYTF.

This sequence joins TRBV30 and TRBJ1-4; 10 bases match TRBD1. Trimming took 3 bases from V and 8 from J; bases not matched to a gene: 6. CDR3 size: 14 residues. Germline CDR1 and CDR2: GTSNPN and SVGIG (reference sequence). The CDR3 region has the DNA TGTGCCTGGAGCTTGACAGGGGGCAGAGAAAAACTGTTTTTT. Translation gives CAWSLTGGREKLFF.

V is TRBV21-1 and J is TRBJ1-5; the D call TRBD1 from the table was never checked on the DNA. TRBV21-1 is a pseudogene locus. The CDR3 spans 16 residues. The CDR3, as DNA: TGTGCCAGCAGCATCCGGACAGAAGATAGCAATCAGCCCCAGCATTTT. Its translation: CASSIRTEDSNQPQHF.

The rearrangement uses TRBV27 and TRBJ2-7, with 10 bases identical to TRBD2. The germline V gene has CDR1 MNHEY and CDR2 SMNVEV (reference sequence). Trimming cost V 8 bases and J 3 bases; bases outside gene matches: 7. The CDR3 has 14 amino acids. For the CDR3, the DNA is TGTGCCAGCGCGGCACTAGCGGGACGCTACGAGCAGTACTTC. It codes for CASAALAGRYEQYF.

This chain joins TRBV7-8 and TRBJ2-7; D unresolved. The CDR3 is 11 residues long. Germline V gene lookup returns CDR1 SGHVS and CDR2 FQNEAQ. V gave up 5 bases and J gave up 2 bases, with 4 bases separating them. CDR3 sequence reads: CASSHTYEQYF. The CDR3 nucleotides read TGTGCCAGCAGCCATACCTACGAGCAGTACTTC. Supplemented by reference TRBV7-8 and TRBJ2-7, the full variable domain reads GAGVSQSPRYKVAKRGQDVALRCDPISGHVSLFWYQQALGQGPEFLTYFQNEAQLDKSGLPSDRFFAERPEGSVSTLKIQRTQQEDSAVYLCASSHTYEQYFGPGTRLTVT.

The chain recombines TRBV27 with TRBJ2-7; 8 bases match TRBD2. The trim removed 4 bases at V and 3 bases at J, leaving 11 bases unmatched. The germline V gene encodes CDR1 MNHEY and CDR2 SMNVEV (reference sequence). CDR3 length: 16 residues. CDR3 protein: CASSSGGAGDFYEQYF. The CDR3 DNA follows: TGTGCCAGCAGTTCCGGGGGGGCGGGAGACTTCTACGAGCAGTACTTC.

The gene calls are TRBV27 and TRBJ2-2; 12 positions agree with TRBD2. The CDR3 length is 15 residues. Losses at the gene ends were 5 bases for V and 5 bases for J; bases not matched to a gene: 3. CDR1 and CDR2 (germline): MNHEY, SMNVEV (reference sequence). The CDR3 DNA reads TGTGCCAGCAGTCCCACTAGCGGGAGGACCGGGGAGCTGTTTTTT. It specifies CASSPTSGRTGELFF.

The V call is TRBV19, the J call TRBJ1-4; 10 nucleotides align to TRBD1. The ends lost 2 bases at V and 2 bases at J; junction bases unmatched: 2. The length of the CDR3 is 16 residues. The germline V gene has CDR1 LNHDA and CDR2 SQIVND (reference sequence). The CDR3 loop reads CASSISTGGTNEKLFF. In DNA, the CDR3 is TGTGCCAGTAGTATATCGACAGGGGGCACTAATGAAAAACTGTTTTTT.

The J gene is TRBJ2-1, the V gene TRBV4-1; 9 nucleotides align to TRBD2. CDR3 length: 15 amino acids. The J segment lost 2 bases and the V segment lost 2 bases, leaving 1 base of the junction unmatched. Germline lookup yields CDR1 MGHRA and CDR2 YSYEKL. The CDR3: CASSQLAGTYNEQFF. CDR3 DNA sequence: TGCGCCAGCAGCCAACTAGCGGGAACCTACAATGAGCAGTTCTTC.